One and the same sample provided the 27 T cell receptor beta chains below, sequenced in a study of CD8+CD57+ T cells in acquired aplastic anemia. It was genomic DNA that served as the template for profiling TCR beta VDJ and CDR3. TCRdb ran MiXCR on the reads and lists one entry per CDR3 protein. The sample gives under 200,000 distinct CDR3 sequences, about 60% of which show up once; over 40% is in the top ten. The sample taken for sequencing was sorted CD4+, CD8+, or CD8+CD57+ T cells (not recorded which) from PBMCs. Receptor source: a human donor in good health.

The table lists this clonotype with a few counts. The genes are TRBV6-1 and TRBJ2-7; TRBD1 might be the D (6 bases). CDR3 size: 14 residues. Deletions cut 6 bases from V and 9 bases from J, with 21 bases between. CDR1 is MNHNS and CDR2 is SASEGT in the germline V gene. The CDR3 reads CASSPLQGTVGQYF. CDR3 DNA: TGTGCCAGCAGCCCCCTACAGGGAACCGTGGGGCAGTACTTC.

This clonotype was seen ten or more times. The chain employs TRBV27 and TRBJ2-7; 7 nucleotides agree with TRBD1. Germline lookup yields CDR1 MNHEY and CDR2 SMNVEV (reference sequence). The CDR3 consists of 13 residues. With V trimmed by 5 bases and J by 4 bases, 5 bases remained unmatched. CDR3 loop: CASSPGTDYEQYF. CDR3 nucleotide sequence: TGTGCCAGCAGTCCCGGGACAGATTACGAGCAGTACTTC.

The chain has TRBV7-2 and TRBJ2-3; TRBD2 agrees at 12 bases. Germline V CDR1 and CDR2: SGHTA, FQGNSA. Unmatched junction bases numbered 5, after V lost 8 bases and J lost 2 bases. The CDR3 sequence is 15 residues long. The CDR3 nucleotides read TGTGCCAGCGGCCTAGCGGGGGGGACCACAGATACGCAGTATTTT. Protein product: CASGLAGGTTDTQYF.

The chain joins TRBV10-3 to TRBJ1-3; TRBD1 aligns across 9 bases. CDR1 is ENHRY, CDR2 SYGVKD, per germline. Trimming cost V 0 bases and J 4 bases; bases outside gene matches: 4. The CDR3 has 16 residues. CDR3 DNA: TGTGCCATCAGTGAGTCTGGACAGGGGATCGGAAACACCATATATTTT. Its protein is CAISESGQGIGNTIYF.

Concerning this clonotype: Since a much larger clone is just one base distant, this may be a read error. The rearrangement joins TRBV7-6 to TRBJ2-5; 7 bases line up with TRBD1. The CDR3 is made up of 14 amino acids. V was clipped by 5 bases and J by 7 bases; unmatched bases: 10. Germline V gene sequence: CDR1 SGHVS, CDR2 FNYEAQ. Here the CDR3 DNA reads TGTGCCAGCAGCCCCTTTACAGGGGTGGGGACCCAGTACTTC. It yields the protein CASSPFTGVGTQYF.

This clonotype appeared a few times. The CDR3 region is CASSLEYGSGYEQYF. The CDR3 DNA sequence: TGTGCCAGCAGCTTAGAATACGGGAGTGGCTACGAGCAGTACTTC. The chain combines TRBV7-2 with TRBJ2-7; TRBD2 might be the D (6 bases). CDR1 SGHTA and CDR2 FQGNSA come from the germline V gene. CDR3 length: 15 amino acids. Deletions cut 1 base from V and 3 bases from J, with 13 bases between.

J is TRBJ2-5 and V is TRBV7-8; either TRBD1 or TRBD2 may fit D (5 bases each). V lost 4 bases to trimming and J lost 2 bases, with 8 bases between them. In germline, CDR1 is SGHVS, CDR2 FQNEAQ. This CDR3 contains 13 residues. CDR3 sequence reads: CASSWDQQETQYF. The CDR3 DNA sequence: TGTGCCAGCAGCTGGGACCAGCAAGAGACCCAGTACTTC. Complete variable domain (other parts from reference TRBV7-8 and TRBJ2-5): GAGVSQSPRYKVAKRGQDVALRCDPISGHVSLFWYQQALGQGPEFLTYFQNEAQLDKSGLPSDRFFAERPEGSVSTLKIQRTQQEDSAVYLCASSWDQQETQYFGPGTRLLVL.

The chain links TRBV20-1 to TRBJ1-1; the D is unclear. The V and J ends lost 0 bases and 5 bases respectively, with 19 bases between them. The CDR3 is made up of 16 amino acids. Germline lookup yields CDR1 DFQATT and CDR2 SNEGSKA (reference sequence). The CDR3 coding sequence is TGCAGTGCTAGAGATATGGGTCCTCAGATTCGGACTGAAGCTTTCTTT. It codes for CSARDMGPQIRTEAFF.

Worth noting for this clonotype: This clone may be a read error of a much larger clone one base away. The CDR3 sequence: CASSRDRGRGNTIYF. DNA for the CDR3: TGTGCCAGCAGCCGGGACAGGGGGCGAGGAAACACCATATATTTT. The gene calls are TRBV6-1 and TRBJ1-3; 12 bases agree with TRBD1. Per germline, CDR1 MNHNS and CDR2 SASEGT. The CDR3 is 15 amino acids. The junction had 4 bases not matched to a gene; V was cut back by 6 bases and J by 4 bases.

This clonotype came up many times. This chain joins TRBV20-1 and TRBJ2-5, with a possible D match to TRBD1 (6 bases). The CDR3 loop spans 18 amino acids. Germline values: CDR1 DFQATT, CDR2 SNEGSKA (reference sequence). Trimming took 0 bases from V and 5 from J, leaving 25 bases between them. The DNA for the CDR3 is TGCAGTGCTAGAGATCGAGGTGTGGCAGGGGTCATGTTGGAGACCCAGTACTTC. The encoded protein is CSARDRGVAGVMLETQYF.

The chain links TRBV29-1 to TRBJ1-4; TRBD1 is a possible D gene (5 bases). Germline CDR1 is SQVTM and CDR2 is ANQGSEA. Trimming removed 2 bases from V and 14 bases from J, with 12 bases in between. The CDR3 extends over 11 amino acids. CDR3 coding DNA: TGCAGCGTTGAAAAGGCGAGACAGCTGTTTTTT. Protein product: CSVEKARQLFF.

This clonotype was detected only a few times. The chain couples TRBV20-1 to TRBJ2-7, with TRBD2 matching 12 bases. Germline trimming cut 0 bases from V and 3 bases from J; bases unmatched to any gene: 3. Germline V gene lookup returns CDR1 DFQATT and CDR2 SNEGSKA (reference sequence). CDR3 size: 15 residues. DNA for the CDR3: TGCAGTGCTAGAGATAGGACTAGCGGGATCTACGAGCAGTACTTC. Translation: CSARDRTSGIYEQYF.

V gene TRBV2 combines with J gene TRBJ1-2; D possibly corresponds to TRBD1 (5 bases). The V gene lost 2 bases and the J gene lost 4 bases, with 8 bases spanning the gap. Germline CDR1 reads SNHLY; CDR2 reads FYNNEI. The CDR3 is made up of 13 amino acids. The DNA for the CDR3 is TGTGCCAGCAGTGAAATGCAGGGCTATGGCTACACCTTC. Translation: CASSEMQGYGYTF.

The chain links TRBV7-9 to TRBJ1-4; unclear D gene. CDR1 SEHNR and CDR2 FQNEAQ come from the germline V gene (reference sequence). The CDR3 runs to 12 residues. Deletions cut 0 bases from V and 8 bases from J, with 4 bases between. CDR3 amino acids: CASSLAQEKLFF. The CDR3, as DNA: TGTGCCAGCAGCTTAGCACAGGAAAAACTGTTTTTT.

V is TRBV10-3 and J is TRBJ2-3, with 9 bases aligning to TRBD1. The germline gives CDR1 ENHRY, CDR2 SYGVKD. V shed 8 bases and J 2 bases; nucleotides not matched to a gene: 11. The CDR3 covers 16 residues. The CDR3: CAIAGQGTGPTDTQYF. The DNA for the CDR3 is TGTGCCATCGCCGGACAGGGGACGGGACCCACAGATACGCAGTATTTT.

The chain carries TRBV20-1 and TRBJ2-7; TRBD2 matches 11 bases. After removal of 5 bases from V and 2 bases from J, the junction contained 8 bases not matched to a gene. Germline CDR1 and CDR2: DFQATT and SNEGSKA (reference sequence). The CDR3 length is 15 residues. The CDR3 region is CSAPRLAGRAYEQYF. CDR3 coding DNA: TGCAGTGCTCCCCGACTAGCGGGAAGGGCCTACGAGCAGTACTTC.

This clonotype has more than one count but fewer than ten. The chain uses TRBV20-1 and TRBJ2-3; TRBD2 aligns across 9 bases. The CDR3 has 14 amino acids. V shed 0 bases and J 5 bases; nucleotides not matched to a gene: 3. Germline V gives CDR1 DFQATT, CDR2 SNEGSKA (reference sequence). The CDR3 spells CSARDLRGGDTQYF. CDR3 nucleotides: TGCAGTGCTAGAGATTTGCGGGGGGGAGATACGCAGTATTTT.

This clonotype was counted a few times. The CDR3 nucleotides are TGTGCCAGCAGCTTAGGGGGCCACGAGCAGTACTTC. It codes for CASSLGGHEQYF. V and J are TRBV11-2 and TRBJ2-7; D possibly corresponds to TRBD1 (5 bases). Between the trimmed V and J ends, which lost 1 base and 5 bases, there was a span of 6 bases. The CDR3 totals 12 residues. Germline lookup yields CDR1 SGHAT and CDR2 FQNNGV.

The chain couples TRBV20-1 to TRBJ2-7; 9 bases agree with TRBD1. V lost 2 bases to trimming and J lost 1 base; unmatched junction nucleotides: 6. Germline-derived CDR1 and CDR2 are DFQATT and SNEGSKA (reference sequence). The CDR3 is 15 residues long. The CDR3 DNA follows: TGCAGTGCTAGACCGGGACAGGGACTATCCTACGAGCAGTACTTC. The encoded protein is CSARPGQGLSYEQYF.

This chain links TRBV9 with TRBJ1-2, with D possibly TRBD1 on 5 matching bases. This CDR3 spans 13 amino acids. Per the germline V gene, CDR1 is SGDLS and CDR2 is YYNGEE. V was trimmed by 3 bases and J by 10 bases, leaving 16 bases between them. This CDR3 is CASSDSGKPSYTF. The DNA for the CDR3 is TGTGCCAGCAGCGACTCAGGGAAGCCTTCCTACACCTTC.

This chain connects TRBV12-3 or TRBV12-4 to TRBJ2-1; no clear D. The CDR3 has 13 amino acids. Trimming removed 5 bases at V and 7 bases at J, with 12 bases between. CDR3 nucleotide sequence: TGTGCCAGCAGTCCCATATCGTGGAATGAGCAGTTCTTC. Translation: CASSPISWNEQFF.

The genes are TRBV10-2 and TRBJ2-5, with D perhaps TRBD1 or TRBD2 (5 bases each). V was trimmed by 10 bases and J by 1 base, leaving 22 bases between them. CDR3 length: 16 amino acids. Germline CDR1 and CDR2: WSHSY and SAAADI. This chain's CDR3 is CATNGGSGTVQETQYF. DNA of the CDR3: TGCGCCACCAACGGTGGGTCGGGGACGGTCCAAGAGACCCAGTACTTC.

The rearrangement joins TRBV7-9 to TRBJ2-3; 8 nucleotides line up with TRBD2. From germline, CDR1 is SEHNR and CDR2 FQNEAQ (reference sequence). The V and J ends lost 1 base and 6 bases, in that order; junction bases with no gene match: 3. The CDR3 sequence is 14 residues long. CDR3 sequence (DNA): TGTGCCAGCAGCTTAGTTACTAGCGGTGATACGCAGTATTTT. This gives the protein CASSLVTSGDTQYF.

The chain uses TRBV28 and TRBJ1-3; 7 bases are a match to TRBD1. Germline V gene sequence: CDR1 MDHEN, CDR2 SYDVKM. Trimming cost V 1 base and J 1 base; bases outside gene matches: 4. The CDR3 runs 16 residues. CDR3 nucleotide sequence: TGTGCCAGCAGTTTATACGCAGGGGGATCTGGAAACACCATATATTTT. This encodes CASSLYAGGSGNTIYF.

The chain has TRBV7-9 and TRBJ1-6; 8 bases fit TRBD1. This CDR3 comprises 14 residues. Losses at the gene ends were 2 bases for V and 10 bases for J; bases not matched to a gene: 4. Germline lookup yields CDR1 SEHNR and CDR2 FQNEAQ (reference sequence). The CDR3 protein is CASSLQGAGSPLHF. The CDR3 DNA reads TGTGCCAGCAGCTTACAGGGGGCAGGATCACCCCTCCACTTT.

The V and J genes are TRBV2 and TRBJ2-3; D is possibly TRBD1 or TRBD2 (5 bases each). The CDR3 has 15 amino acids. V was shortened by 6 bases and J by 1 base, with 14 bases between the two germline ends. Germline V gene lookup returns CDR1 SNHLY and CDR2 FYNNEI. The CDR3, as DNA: TGTGCCAGCAGGCCCCAGGGACGAGGCACAGATACGCAGTATTTT. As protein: CASRPQGRGTDTQYF.

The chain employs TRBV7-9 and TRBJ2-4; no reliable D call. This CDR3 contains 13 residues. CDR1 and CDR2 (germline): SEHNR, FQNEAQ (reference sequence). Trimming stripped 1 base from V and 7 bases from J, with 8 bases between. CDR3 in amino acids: CASSLGPQNIQYF. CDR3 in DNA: TGTGCCAGCAGCTTAGGGCCTCAGAACATTCAGTACTTC.